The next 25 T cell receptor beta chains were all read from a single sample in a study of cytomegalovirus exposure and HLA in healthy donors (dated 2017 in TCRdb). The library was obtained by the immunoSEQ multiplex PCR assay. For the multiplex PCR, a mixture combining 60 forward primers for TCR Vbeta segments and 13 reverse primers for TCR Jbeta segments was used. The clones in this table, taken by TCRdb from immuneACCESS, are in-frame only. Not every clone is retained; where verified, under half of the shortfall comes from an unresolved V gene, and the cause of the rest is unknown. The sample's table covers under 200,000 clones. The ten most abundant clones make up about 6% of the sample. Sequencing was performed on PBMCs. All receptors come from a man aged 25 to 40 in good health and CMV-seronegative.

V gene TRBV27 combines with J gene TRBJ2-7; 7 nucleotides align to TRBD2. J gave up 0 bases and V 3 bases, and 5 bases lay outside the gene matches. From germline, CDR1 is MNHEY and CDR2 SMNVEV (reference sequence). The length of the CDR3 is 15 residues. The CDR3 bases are TGTGCCAGCAGTTTCGCTGGCGGGAGCTCCTACGAGCAGTACTTC. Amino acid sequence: CASSFAGGSSYEQYF.

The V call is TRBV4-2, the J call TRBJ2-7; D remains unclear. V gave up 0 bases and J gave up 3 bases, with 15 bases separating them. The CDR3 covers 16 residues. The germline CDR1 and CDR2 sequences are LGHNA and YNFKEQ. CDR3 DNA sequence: TGTGCCAGCAGCCAAGATCGCGGAAACCGAATCTACGAGCAGTACTTC. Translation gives CASSQDRGNRIYEQYF.

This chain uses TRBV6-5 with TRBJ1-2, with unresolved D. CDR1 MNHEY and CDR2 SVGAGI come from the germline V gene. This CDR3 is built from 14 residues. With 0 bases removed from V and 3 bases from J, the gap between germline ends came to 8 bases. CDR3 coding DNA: TGTGCCAGCAGTTACTCGAGGGCTGACTATGGCTACACCTTC. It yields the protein CASSYSRADYGYTF.

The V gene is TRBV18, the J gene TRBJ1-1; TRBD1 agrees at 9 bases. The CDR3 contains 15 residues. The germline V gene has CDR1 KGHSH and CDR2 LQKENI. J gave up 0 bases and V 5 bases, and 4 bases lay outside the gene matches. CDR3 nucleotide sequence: TGTGCCAGCTCAGGTCGGACAGGGGTGAACACTGAAGCTTTCTTT. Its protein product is CASSGRTGVNTEAFF.

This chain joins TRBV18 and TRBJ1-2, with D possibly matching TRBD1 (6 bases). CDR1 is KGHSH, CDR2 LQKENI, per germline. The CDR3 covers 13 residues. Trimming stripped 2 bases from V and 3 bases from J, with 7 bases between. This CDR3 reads CASSPEGDYGYTF. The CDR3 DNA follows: TGTGCCAGCTCACCAGAGGGGGACTATGGCTACACCTTC.

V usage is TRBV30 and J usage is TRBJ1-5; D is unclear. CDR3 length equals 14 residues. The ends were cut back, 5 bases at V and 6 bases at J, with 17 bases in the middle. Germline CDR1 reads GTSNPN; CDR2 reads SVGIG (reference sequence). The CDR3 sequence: CAWQEGFGAQPQHF. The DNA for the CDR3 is TGTGCCTGGCAAGAGGGTTTTGGCGCTCAGCCCCAGCATTTT.

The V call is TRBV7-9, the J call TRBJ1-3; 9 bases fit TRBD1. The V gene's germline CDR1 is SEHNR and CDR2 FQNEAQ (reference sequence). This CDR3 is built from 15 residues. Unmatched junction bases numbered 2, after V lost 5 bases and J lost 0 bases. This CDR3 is CASSRQGDSGNTIYF. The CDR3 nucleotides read TGTGCCAGCAGCAGACAGGGGGACTCTGGAAACACCATATATTTT.

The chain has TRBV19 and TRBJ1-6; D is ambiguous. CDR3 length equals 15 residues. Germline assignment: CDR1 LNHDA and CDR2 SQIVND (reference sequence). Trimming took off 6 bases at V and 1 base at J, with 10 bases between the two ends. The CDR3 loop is CASSLAGSYNSPLHF. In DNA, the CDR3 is TGTGCCAGTAGCCTCGCCGGTTCCTATAATTCACCCCTCCACTTT.

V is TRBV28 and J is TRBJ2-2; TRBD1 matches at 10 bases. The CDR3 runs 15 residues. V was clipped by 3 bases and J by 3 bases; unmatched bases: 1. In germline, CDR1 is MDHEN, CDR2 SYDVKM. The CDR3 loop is CASSLTGGDTGELFF. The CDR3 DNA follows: TGTGCCAGCAGTTTGACAGGGGGCGACACCGGGGAGCTGTTTTTT.

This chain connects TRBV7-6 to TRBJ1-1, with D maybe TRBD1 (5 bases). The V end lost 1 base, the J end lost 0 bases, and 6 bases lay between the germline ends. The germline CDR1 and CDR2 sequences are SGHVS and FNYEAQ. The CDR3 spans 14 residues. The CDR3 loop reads CASSLDRMNTEAFF. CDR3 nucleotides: TGTGCCAGCAGCTTAGACAGGATGAACACTGAAGCTTTCTTT.

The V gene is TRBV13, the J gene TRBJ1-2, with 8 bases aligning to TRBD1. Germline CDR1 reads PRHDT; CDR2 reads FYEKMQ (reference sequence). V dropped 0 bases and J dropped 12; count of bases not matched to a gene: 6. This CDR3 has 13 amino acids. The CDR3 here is CASSLGRGQGDTF. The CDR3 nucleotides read TGTGCCAGCAGCTTAGGCCGCGGACAGGGCGACACCTTC.

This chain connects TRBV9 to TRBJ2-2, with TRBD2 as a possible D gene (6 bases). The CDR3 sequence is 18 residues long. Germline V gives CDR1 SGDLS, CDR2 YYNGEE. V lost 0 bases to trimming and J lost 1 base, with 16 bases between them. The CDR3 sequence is CASSVGRFGTLNTGELFF. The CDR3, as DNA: TGTGCCAGCAGCGTAGGTCGGTTCGGGACTTTGAACACCGGGGAGCTGTTTTTT.

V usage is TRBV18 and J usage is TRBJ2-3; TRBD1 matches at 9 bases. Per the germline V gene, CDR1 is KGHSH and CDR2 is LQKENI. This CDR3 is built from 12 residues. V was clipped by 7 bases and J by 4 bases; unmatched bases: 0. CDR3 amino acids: CASWDRADTQYF. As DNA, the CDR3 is TGTGCCAGCTGGGACAGGGCAGATACGCAGTATTTT.

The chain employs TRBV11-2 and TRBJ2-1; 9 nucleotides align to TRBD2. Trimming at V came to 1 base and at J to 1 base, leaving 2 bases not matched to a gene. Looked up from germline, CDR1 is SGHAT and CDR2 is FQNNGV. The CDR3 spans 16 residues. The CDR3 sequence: CASSLVAGVSYNEQFF. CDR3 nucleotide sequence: TGTGCCAGCAGCTTAGTAGCGGGAGTTTCCTACAATGAGCAGTTCTTC.

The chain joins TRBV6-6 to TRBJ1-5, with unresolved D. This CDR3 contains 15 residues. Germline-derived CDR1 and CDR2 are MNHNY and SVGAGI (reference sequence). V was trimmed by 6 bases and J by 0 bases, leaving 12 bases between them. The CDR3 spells CASSSDGNSNQPQHF. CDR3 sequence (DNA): TGTGCCAGCAGCTCGGACGGGAATAGCAATCAGCCCCAGCATTTT.

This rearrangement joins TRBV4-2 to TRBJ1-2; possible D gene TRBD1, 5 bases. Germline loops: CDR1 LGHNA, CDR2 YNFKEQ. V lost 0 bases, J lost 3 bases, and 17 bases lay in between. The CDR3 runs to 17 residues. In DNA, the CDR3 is TGTGCCAGCAGCCAAGATACGGAAGCAGGGAAGTACTATGGCTACACCTTC. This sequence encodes CASSQDTEAGKYYGYTF.

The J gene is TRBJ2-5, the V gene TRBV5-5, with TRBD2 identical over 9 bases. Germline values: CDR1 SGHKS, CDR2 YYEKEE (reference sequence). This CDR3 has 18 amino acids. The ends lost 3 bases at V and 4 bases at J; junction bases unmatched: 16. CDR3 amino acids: CASSWGKGSGRYGETQYF. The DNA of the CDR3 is TGTGCCAGCAGCTGGGGGAAGGGTAGCGGGAGATACGGAGAGACCCAGTACTTC. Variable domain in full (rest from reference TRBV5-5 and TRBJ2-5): DAGVTQSPTHLIKTRGQQVTLRCSPISGHKSVSWYQQVLGQGPQFIFQYYEKEERGRGNFPDRFSARQFPNYSSELNVNALLLGDSALYLCASSWGKGSGRYGETQYFGPGTRLLVL.

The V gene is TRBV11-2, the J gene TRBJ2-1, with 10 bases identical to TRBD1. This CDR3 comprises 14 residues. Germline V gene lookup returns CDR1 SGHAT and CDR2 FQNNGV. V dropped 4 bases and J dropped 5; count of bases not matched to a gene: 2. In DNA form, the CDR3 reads TGTGCCAGCAGCTCCGGGACAGGGGACAATGAGCAGTTCTTC. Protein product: CASSSGTGDNEQFF.

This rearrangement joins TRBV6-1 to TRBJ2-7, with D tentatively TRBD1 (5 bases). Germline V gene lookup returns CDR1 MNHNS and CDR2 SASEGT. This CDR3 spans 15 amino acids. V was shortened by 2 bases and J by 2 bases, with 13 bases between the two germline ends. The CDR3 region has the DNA TGTGCCAGCAGTGAATACGCGGACACCACCTACGAGCAGTACTTC. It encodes CASSEYADTTYEQYF.

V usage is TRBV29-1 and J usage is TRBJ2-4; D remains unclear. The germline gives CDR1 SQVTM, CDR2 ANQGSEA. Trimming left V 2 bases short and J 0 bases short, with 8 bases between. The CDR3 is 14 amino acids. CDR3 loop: CSVESLLAKNIQYF. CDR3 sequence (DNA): TGCAGCGTTGAATCTCTCTTAGCCAAAAACATTCAGTACTTC.

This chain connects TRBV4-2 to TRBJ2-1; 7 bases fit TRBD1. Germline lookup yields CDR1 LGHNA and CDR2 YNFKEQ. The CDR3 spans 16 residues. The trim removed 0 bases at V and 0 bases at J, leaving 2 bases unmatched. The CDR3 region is CASSQDRDSSYNEQFF. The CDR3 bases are TGTGCCAGCAGCCAAGATAGGGACAGCTCCTACAATGAGCAGTTCTTC.

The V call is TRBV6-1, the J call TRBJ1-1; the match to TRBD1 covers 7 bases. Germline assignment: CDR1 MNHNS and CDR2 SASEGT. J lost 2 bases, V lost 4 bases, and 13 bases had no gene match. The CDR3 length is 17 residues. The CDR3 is CASSGRSTGSLNTEAFF. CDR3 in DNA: TGTGCCAGCAGTGGGAGGTCGACAGGGTCACTTAACACTGAAGCTTTCTTT.

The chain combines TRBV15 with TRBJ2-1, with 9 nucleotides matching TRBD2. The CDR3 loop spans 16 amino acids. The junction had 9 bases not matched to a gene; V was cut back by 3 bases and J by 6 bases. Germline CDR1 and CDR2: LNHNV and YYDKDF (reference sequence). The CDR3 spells CATSRAPLAGGNEQFF. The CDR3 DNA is TGTGCCACCAGCAGGGCACCACTAGCGGGCGGCAATGAGCAGTTCTTC.

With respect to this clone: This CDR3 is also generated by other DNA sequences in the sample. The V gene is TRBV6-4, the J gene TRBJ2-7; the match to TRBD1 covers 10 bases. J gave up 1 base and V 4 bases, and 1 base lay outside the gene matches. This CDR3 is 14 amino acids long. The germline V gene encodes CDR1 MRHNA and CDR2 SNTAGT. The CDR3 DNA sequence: TGTGCCAGCAGTGCGGGACAGGGGTCCTACGAGCAGTACTTC. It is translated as CASSAGQGSYEQYF.

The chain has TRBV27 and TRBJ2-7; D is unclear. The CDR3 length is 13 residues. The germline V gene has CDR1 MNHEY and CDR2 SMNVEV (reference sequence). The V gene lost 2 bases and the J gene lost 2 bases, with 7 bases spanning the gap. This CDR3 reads CASSLGQPYEQYF. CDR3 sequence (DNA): TGTGCCAGCAGTTTAGGGCAGCCCTACGAGCAGTACTTC.